Listed here are 5 T cell receptor beta chains from one sample, sequenced in a study of shared clonotypes between healthy human individuals. Only in-frame clones appear in the TCRdb table, and some are missing; sequencing was by immunoSEQ multiplex PCR. The sample lists about 650,000 clones, 95% to 96% occurring once. Naivety among CD8 cells was defined by CD45RO negativity and positive CCR7 selection, thereby excluding terminally differentiated effector memory CD45RA+ cells. Material: naive CD8+ T cells sorted from blood. Receptors were obtained from a woman in her twenties or thirties in good health.

This clone was detected only once. The genes are TRBV4-1 and TRBJ2-5; D is ambiguous. Germline CDR1 MGHRA, CDR2 YSYEKL. There are 14 residues in the CDR3. With 1 base removed from V and 2 bases from J, the gap between germline ends came to 8 bases. The CDR3 DNA is TGCGCCAGCAGCCAAGGGCCAGATCAAGAGACCCAGTACTTC. This gives the protein CASSQGPDQETQYF.

The table lists this clone with a count of one. CDR3 coding DNA: TGTGCCAGCAGCGGCCTAGCGGGAGGCCCAGAGACCCAGTACTTC. Its translation is CASSGLAGGPETQYF. The genes are TRBV9 and TRBJ2-5, with TRBD2 matching over 11 bases. Trimming at V came to 3 bases and at J to 4 bases, leaving 5 bases not matched to a gene. CDR1 and CDR2 (germline): SGDLS, YYNGEE. CDR3 length: 15 residues.

This chain joins TRBV2 and TRBJ1-1; TRBD1 matches 7 bases. This CDR3 has 12 residues. Germline CDR1 SNHLY, CDR2 FYNNEI. The ends lost 8 bases at V and 3 bases at J; junction bases unmatched: 3. CDR3 amino acids: CASSDRDTEAFF. CDR3 coding DNA: TGTGCCAGCTCCGACAGGGACACTGAAGCTTTCTTT. Variable domain in full (rest from reference TRBV2 and TRBJ1-1): EPEVTQTPSHQVTQMGQEVILRCVPISNHLYFYWYRQILGQKVEFLVSFYNNEISEKSEIFDDQFSVERPDGSNFTLKIRSTKLEDSAMYFCASSDRDTEAFFGQGTRLTVV.

This chain links TRBV21-1 with TRBJ2-7. TRBV21-1 is flagged as a pseudogene. This CDR3 contains 16 residues. CDR3: CASSKAGPTSSYEQYF. DNA of the CDR3: TGTGCCAGCAGCAAAGCTGGCCCTACGAGCTCCTACGAGCAGTACTTC.

This chain connects TRBV2 to TRBJ2-3, with TRBD1 matching 9 bases. The CDR3 totals 15 residues. The V gene's germline CDR1 is SNHLY and CDR2 FYNNEI. Losses at the gene ends were 6 bases for V and 2 bases for J; bases not matched to a gene: 6. DNA for the CDR3: TGTGCCAGCAGGGAGGGACAGGGTTTCACAGATACGCAGTATTTT. As protein: CASREGQGFTDTQYF.